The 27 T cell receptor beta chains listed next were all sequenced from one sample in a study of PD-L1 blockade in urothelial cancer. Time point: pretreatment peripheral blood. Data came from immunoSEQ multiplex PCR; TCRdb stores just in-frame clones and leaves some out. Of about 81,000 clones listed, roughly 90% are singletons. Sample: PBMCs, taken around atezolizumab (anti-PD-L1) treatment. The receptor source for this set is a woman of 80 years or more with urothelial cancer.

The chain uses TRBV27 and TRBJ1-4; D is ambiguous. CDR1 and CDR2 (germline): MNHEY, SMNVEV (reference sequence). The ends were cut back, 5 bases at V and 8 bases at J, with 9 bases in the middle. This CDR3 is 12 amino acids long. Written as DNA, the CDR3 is TGTGCCAGCAGTGGCGGGAGGGAAAAACTGTTTTTT. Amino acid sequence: CASSGGREKLFF.

The CDR3 DNA sequence: TGTGCCAGCAGCCAACCAAACAATGAGCAGTTCTTC. As protein: CASSQPNNEQFF. The chain carries TRBV4-2 and TRBJ2-1; D is uncertain. Looked up from germline, CDR1 is LGHNA and CDR2 is YNFKEQ. The CDR3 loop spans 12 amino acids. Trimming removed 2 bases at V and 5 bases at J, with 4 bases between.

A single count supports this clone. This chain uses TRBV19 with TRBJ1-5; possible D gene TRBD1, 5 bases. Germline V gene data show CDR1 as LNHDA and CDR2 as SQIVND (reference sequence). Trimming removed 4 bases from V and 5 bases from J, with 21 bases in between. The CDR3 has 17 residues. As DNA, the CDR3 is TGTGCCAGTAGTACTCGACGGGGGGGTGGAGGGGATCAGCCCCAGCATTTT. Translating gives CASSTRRGGGGDQPQHF.

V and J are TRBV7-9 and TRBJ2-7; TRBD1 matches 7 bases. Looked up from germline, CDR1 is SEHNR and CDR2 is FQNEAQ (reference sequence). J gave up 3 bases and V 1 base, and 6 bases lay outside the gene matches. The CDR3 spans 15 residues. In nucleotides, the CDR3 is TGTGCCAGCAGCTTAGAGGGGGACAGACTCTACGAGCAGTACTTC. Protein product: CASSLEGDRLYEQYF.

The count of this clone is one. In nucleotides, the CDR3 is TGTGCCAGCAGCTTTGCCGGGGGGGAGTACAATGAGCAGTTCTTC. Protein product: CASSFAGGEYNEQFF. J is TRBJ2-1 and V is TRBV5-6; TRBD2 matches at 8 bases. The junction had 5 bases not matched to a gene; V was cut back by 2 bases and J by 4 bases. Germline-derived CDR1 and CDR2 are SGHDT and YYEEEE. This CDR3 spans 15 amino acids.

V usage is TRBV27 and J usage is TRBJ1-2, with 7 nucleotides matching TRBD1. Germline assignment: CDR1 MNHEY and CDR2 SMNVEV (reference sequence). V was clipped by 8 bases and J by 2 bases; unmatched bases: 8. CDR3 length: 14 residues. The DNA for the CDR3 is TGTGCCAGCGGCTCACAGGGGAGGAACTATGGCTACACCTTC. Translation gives CASGSQGRNYGYTF.

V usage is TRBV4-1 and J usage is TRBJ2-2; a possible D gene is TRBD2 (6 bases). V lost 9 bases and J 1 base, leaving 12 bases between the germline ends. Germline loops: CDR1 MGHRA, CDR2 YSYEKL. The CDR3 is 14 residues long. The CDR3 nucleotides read TGCGCCAGTCCTTGGAGGGAGAACACCGGGGAGCTGTTTTTT. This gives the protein CASPWRENTGELFF.

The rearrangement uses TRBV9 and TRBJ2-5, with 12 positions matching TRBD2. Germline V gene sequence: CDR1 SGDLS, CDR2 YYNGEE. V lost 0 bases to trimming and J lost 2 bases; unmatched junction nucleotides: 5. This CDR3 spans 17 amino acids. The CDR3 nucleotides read TGTGCCAGCAGCGTAGGGACTAGCGGGATTGGGCAAGAGACCCAGTACTTC. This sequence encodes CASSVGTSGIGQETQYF.

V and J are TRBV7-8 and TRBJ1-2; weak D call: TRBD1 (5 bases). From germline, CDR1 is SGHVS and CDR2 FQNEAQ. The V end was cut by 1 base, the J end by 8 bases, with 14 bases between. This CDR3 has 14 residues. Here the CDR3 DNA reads TGTGCCAGCAGCTTAGGTCAAGGGGCGCTGGGCTACACCTTC. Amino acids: CASSLGQGALGYTF.

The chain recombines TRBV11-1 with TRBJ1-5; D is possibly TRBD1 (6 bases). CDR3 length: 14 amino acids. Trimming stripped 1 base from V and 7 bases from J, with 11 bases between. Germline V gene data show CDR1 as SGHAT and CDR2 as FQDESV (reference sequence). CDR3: CASSLGAQGQPQHF. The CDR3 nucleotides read TGTGCCAGCAGCTTAGGGGCTCAGGGGCAGCCCCAGCATTTT.

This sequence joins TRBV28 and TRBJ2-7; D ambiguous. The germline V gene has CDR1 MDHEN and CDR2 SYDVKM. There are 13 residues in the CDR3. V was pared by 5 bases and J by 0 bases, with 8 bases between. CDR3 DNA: TGTGCCAGCAGTCCCGCGGTCTCCTACGAGCAGTACTTC. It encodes CASSPAVSYEQYF.

CDR3 DNA sequence: TGCGCCAGCAGCCTGGTCGGGGGAATAGAGACCCAGTACTTC. It yields the protein CASSLVGGIETQYF. The chain joins TRBV5-1 to TRBJ2-5, with D maybe TRBD2 (6 bases). This CDR3 is built from 14 residues. Deletions cut 4 bases from V and 4 bases from J, with 14 bases between. Germline values: CDR1 SGHRS, CDR2 YFSETQ.

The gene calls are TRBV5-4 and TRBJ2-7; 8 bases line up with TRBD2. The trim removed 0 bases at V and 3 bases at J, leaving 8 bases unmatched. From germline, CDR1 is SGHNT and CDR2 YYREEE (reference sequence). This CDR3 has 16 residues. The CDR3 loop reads CASSLATSGSLYEQYF. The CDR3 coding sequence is TGTGCCAGCAGCTTGGCTACTAGCGGATCGCTCTACGAGCAGTACTTC.

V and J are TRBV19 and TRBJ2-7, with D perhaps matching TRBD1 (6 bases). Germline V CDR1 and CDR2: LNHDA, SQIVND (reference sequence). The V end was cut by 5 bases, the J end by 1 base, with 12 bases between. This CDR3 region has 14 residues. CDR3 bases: TGTGCCAGTAGTCCTACAGGGAGTTCCTACGAGCAGTACTTC. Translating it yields CASSPTGSSYEQYF.

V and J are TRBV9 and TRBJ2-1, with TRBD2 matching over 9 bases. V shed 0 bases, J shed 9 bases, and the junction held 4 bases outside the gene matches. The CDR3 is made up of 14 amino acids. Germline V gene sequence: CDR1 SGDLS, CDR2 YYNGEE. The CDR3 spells CASSVVAGDGEQFF. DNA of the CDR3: TGTGCCAGCAGCGTAGTAGCGGGAGATGGTGAGCAGTTCTTC.

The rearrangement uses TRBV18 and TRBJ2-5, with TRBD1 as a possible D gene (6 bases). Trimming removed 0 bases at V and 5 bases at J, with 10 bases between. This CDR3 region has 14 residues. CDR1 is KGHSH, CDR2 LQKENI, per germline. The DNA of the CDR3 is TGTGCCAGCTCACCACCGGGGCAGGGGGAGACCCAGTACTTC. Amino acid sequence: CASSPPGQGETQYF. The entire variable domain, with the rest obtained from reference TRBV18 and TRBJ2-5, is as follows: NAGVMQNPRHLVRRRGQEARLRCSPMKGHSHVYWYRQLPEEGLKFMVYLQKENIIDESGMPKERFSAEFPKEGPSILRIQQVVRGDSAAYFCASSPPGQGETQYFGPGTRLLVL.

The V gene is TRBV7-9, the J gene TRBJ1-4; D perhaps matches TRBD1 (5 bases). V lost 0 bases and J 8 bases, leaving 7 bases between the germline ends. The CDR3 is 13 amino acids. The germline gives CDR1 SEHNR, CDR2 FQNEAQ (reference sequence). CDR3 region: CASSLAAGEKLFF. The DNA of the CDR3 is TGTGCCAGCAGCTTAGCAGCAGGGGAAAAACTGTTTTTT.

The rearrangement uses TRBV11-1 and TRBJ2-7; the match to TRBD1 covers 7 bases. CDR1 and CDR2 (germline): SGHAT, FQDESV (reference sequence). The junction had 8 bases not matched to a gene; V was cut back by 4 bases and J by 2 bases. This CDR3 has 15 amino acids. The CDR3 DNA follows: TGTGCCAGCAGCTGGGCAAGGGGGCGCACCTACGAGCAGTACTTC. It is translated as CASSWARGRTYEQYF.

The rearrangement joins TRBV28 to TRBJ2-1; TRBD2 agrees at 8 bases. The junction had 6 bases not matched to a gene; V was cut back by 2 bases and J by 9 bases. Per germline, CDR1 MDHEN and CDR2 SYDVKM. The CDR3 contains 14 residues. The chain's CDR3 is CASSLEGLVSEQFF. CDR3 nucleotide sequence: TGTGCCAGCAGTTTAGAGGGACTAGTTAGTGAGCAGTTCTTC.

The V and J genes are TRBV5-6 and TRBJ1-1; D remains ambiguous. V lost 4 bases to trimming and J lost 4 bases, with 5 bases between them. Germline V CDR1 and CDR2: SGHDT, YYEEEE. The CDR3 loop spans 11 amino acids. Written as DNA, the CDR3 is TGTGCCAGCAGCATCTCCACTGAAGCTTTCTTT. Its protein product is CASSISTEAFF. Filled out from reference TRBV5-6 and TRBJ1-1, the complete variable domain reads DAGVTQSPTHLIKTRGQQVTLRCSPKSGHDTVSWYQQALGQGPQFIFQYYEEEERQRGNFPDRFSGHQFPNYSSELNVNALLLGDSALYLCASSISTEAFFGQGTRLTVV.

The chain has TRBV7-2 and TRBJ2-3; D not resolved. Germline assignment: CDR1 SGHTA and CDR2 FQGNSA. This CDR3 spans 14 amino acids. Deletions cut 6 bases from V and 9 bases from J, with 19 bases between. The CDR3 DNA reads TGTGCCAGCAGTTCTACCGAGGCCGGTCTGACGCAGTATTTT. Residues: CASSSTEAGLTQYF.

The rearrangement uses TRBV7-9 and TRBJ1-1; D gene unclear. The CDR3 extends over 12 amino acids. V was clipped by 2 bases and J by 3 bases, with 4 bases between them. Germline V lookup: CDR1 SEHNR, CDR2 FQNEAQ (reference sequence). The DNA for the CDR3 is TGTGCCAGCAGCTTACGGGACACTGAAGCTTTCTTT. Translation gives CASSLRDTEAFF.

The CDR3 loop reads CASYRDSNQPQHF. CDR3 nucleotide sequence: TGTGCCAGCTACAGGGATAGCAATCAGCCCCAGCATTTT. The chain carries TRBV2 and TRBJ1-5; a possible D gene is TRBD1 (6 bases). The CDR3 covers 13 residues. Per the germline V gene, CDR1 is SNHLY and CDR2 is FYNNEI. The V end was cut by 8 bases, the J end by 0 bases, with 8 bases between. The variable domain in full, with the rest retrieved from reference TRBV2 and TRBJ1-5, is EPEVTQTPSHQVTQMGQEVILRCVPISNHLYFYWYRQILGQKVEFLVSFYNNEISEKSEIFDDQFSVERPDGSNFTLKIRSTKLEDSAMYFCASYRDSNQPQHFGDGTRLSIL.

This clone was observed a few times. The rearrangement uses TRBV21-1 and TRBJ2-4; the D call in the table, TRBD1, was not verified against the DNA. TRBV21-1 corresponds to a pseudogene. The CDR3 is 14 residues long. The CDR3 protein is CASPRPASRNIQYF. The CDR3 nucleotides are TGTGCCAGCCCCCGGCCAGCCAGCAGGAACATTCAGTACTTC.

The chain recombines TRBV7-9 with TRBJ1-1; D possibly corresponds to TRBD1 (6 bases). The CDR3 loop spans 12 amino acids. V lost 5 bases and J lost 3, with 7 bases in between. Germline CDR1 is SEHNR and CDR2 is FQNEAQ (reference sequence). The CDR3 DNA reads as TGTGCCAGCAGCCGACAGGACACTGAAGCTTTCTTT. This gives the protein CASSRQDTEAFF.

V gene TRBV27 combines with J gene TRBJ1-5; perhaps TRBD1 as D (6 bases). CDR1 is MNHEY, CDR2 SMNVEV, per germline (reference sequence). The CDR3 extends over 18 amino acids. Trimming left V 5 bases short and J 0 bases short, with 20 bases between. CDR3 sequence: CASSTLRGTTDSNQPQHF. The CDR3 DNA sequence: TGTGCCAGCAGTACCTTACGTGGGACAACGGATAGCAATCAGCCCCAGCATTTT.

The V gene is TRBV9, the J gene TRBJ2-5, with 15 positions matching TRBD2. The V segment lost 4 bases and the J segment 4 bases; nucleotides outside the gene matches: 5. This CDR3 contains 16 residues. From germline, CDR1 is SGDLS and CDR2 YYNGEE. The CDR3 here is CASSSRTSGRGETQYF. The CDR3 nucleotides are TGTGCCAGCAGCTCGCGGACTAGCGGGAGGGGAGAGACCCAGTACTTC. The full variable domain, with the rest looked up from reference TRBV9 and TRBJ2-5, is DSGVTQTPKHLITATGQRVTLRCSPRSGDLSVYWYQQSLDQGLQFLIQYYNGEERAKGNILERFSAQQFPDLHSELNLSSLELGDSALYFCASSSRTSGRGETQYFGPGTRLLVL.